Given below is one T cell receptor (beta chain) in context. What it binds is not known. The data stem from a study of beta chain features in type 1 diabetes. Overall study findings and caveats: Resolution of whether HLA type affects TCRB rearrangement was not achieved here.

All of the isolated RNA was reverse transcribed, so expressed TCRB transcripts were sequenced. The protocol was immunoSEQ multiplex PCR, while the TCRdb copy is restricted to in-frame clones and leaves out a portion. The profile shows roughly 400,000 clones, about 14% of them singletons. The V gene end was trimmed by 3 bases and the J gene end by 5 bases; junction bases not matched to a gene: 10. Germline values: CDR1 SGHRS, CDR2 YFSETQ. The CDR3 loop spans 16 amino acids. Sequencing was performed on naive CD4+ T cells from blood. This clonotype was obtained from a woman aged 18-29 years in good health. The V call is TRBV5-1, the J call TRBJ2-1; 8 nucleotides align to TRBD1. CDR3 in amino acids: CASSYIGQGNDNEQFF. CDR3 nucleotide sequence: TGCGCCAGCAGCTACATCGGACAGGGTAACGACAATGAGCAGTTCTTC.